The 22 T cell receptor beta chains given below trace back to one sample, sequenced in a study of T cell responses to AZD1222 COVID-19 vaccine. Profiling relied on immunoSEQ multiplex PCR, and the TCRdb table lists in-frame clones only, not all of them. Among about 81,000 clones, approximately 90% were seen once, and the ten largest hold around a tenth. The sequences come from peripheral blood, collected 28 days after the second AZD1222 dose. The source of these receptors is an adult who received the AZD1222 COVID-19 vaccine.

The chain has TRBV6-5 and TRBJ1-2; 9 bases are shared with TRBD1. J lost 6 bases, V lost 7 bases, and 12 bases had no gene match. The CDR3 is 15 amino acids. The germline CDR1 and CDR2 sequences are MNHEY and SVGAGI. Here the CDR3 reads CASTDPGQGLHGYTF. The CDR3 bases are TGTGCCAGCACAGACCCGGGACAGGGCCTGCATGGCTACACCTTC.

The chain employs TRBV11-2 and TRBJ1-6, with D unresolved. Germline values: CDR1 SGHAT, CDR2 FQNNGV. The CDR3 is 13 residues long. Trimming removed 0 bases from V and 9 bases from J, with 6 bases in between. This CDR3 is CASSLEGGSPLHF. DNA of the CDR3: TGTGCCAGCAGCTTAGAAGGAGGTTCACCCCTCCACTTT.

The chain employs TRBV7-8 and TRBJ1-3; unclear D gene. Trimming cost V 4 bases and J 4 bases, with 11 bases left between them. This CDR3 has 14 residues. Germline V CDR1 and CDR2: SGHVS, FQNEAQ. CDR3 sequence: CASSSVYKGNTIYF. The CDR3, as DNA: TGTGCCAGCAGCTCAGTTTATAAGGGAAACACCATATATTTT. The full variable domain, in which reference TRBV7-8 and TRBJ1-3 provide the parts outside the CDR3, is GAGVSQSPRYKVAKRGQDVALRCDPISGHVSLFWYQQALGQGPEFLTYFQNEAQLDKSGLPSDRFFAERPEGSVSTLKIQRTQQEDSAVYLCASSSVYKGNTIYFGEGSWLTVV.

This clone was detected a few times. The CDR3 reads CASSPDTASRLDEQFF. The DNA for the CDR3 is TGTGCCAGCAGCCCAGATACCGCTAGCCGGTTGGATGAGCAGTTCTTC. This chain uses TRBV28 with TRBJ2-1; D might be TRBD2 (5 bases). This CDR3 is 16 amino acids long. Germline loops: CDR1 MDHEN, CDR2 SYDVKM. Trimming left V 6 bases short and J 8 bases short, with 23 bases between.

The rearrangement joins TRBV30 to TRBJ2-3; 9 bases are a match to TRBD2. V was clipped by 3 bases and J by 5 bases; unmatched bases: 9. CDR3 length: 15 amino acids. Germline CDR1 GTSNPN, CDR2 SVGIG (reference sequence). The CDR3 sequence: CAWRRVAGVVDTQYF. In DNA, the CDR3 is TGTGCCTGGAGGAGGGTAGCGGGAGTAGTAGATACGCAGTATTTT.

The V call is TRBV3-1 (or the pseudogene TRBV3-2), the J call TRBJ1-5; no clear D. The CDR3 is 12 amino acids. The germline V and J ends were trimmed by 2 bases and 11 bases, with 10 bases remaining between them. Germline V gene lookup returns CDR1 LGHDT and CDR2 YNNKEL (reference sequence). CDR3 sequence: CASSQLGRAQHF. DNA for the CDR3: TGTGCCAGCAGCCAACTGGGGAGGGCCCAGCATTTT.

The CDR3 loop is CASSPGPAGAEAFF. CDR3 sequence (DNA): TGTGCCAGTAGTCCGGGCCCGGCTGGCGCTGAAGCTTTCTTT. This chain uses TRBV19 with TRBJ1-1; the D is unclear. This CDR3 has 14 residues. The germline V gene has CDR1 LNHDA and CDR2 SQIVND (reference sequence). Trimming shortened V by 5 bases and J by 6 bases, and 16 bases separated the two germline ends.

This clone was observed a handful of times. The sample carries other DNA sequences with the same CDR3. The gene calls are TRBV19 and TRBJ1-5; D uncertain. Germline CDR1 is LNHDA and CDR2 is SQIVND (reference sequence). This CDR3 is 12 amino acids long. The ends were cut back, 5 bases at V and 6 bases at J, with 8 bases in the middle. CDR3 nucleotide sequence: TGTGCCAGTAGTCCTCGGGGTCAGCCCCAGCATTTT. Protein: CASSPRGQPQHF. The full variable domain, rest sourced from reference TRBV19 and TRBJ1-5, is DGGITQSPKYLFRKEGQNVTLSCEQNLNHDAMYWYRQDPGQGLRLIYYSQIVNDFQKGDIAEGYSVSREKKESFPLTVTSAQKNPTAFYLCASSPRGQPQHFGDGTRLSIL.

The chain employs TRBV5-4 and TRBJ1-1; D may be TRBD1 (5 bases). In germline, CDR1 is SGHNT, CDR2 YYREEE (reference sequence). V was clipped by 3 bases and J by 0 bases, with 18 bases between them. The CDR3 runs to 17 residues. The CDR3 nucleotides are TGTGCCAGCAGCTCCCCGAGGGGCTCGCGGATGAACACTGAAGCTTTCTTT. Translating it yields CASSSPRGSRMNTEAFF.

This clone was seen just once. This rearrangement joins TRBV7-2 to TRBJ1-1; D not resolved. This CDR3 spans 14 amino acids. Trimming left V 1 base short and J 1 base short, with 7 bases between. The V gene's germline CDR1 is SGHTA and CDR2 FQGNSA. The CDR3 nucleotides read TGTGCCAGCAGCTTAGATAGGTGGAACACTGAAGCTTTCTTT. Protein product: CASSLDRWNTEAFF.

This chain uses TRBV20-1 with TRBJ1-1; the match to TRBD1 covers 7 bases. The CDR3 extends over 16 amino acids. Germline loops: CDR1 DFQATT, CDR2 SNEGSKA (reference sequence). Trimming cost V 3 bases and J 0 bases; bases outside gene matches: 10. The CDR3 DNA is TGCAGTGCTAGTGGGGTAGGGGGCAGTGTGAACACTGAAGCTTTCTTT. Translated, it gives CSASGVGGSVNTEAFF.

The chain carries TRBV29-1 and TRBJ1-2; D is unclear. V lost 4 bases and J 6 bases, leaving 9 bases between the germline ends. The CDR3 covers 11 residues. The germline V gene encodes CDR1 SQVTM and CDR2 ANQGSEA. In DNA, the CDR3 is TGCAGCGTTGTCGGGTGGGATGGCTACACCTTC. Its protein is CSVVGWDGYTF.

DNA for the CDR3: TGTGCCAGTAGTGTGGGACAGGGCCTCTACGAGCAGTACTTC. This codes for CASSVGQGLYEQYF. The rearrangement joins TRBV19 to TRBJ2-7; TRBD1 aligns across 9 bases. The junction had 5 bases not matched to a gene; V was cut back by 5 bases and J by 3 bases. Looked up from germline, CDR1 is LNHDA and CDR2 is SQIVND (reference sequence). The CDR3 runs 14 residues.

This chain joins TRBV18 and TRBJ1-6; 7 bases line up with TRBD1. Per the germline V gene, CDR1 is KGHSH and CDR2 is LQKENI. This CDR3 spans 14 amino acids. The trim removed 7 bases at V and 4 bases at J, leaving 4 bases unmatched. The CDR3 spells CASCRDSYNSPLHF. The DNA for the CDR3 is TGTGCCAGCTGCCGGGACAGTTATAATTCACCCCTCCACTTT.

V usage is TRBV5-1 and J usage is TRBJ1-4; a weak D match, TRBD1 (5 bases). V gave up 2 bases and J gave up 8 bases, with 13 bases separating them. The length of the CDR3 is 14 residues. Per germline, CDR1 SGHRS and CDR2 YFSETQ. The CDR3 DNA reads TGCGCCAGCAGCTTATACGGGGGAGGGGAAAAACTGTTTTTT. Its protein product is CASSLYGGGEKLFF.

The J gene is TRBJ1-3, the V gene TRBV18, with unresolved D. CDR3 length equals 16 residues. V was pared by 3 bases and J by 1 base, with 13 bases between. Germline V gene lookup returns CDR1 KGHSH and CDR2 LQKENI. The CDR3 DNA is TGTGCCAGCTCACCTCTGGGTGGAGAATCTGGAAACACCATATATTTT. Its protein is CASSPLGGESGNTIYF.

The chain uses TRBV6-5 and TRBJ1-2; TRBD1 agrees at 9 bases. This CDR3 contains 15 residues. The germline CDR1 and CDR2 sequences are MNHEY and SVGAGI. The J segment lost 6 bases and the V segment lost 2 bases, leaving 7 bases of the junction unmatched. The CDR3 here is CASSYARTGENGYTF. The CDR3 nucleotides are TGTGCCAGCAGTTACGCCCGGACAGGGGAGAATGGCTACACCTTC.

This clone was found once. The J gene is TRBJ2-1, the V gene TRBV14; a possible D gene is TRBD1 (6 bases). The germline V gene encodes CDR1 SGHDN and CDR2 FVKESK. V was pared by 4 bases and J by 8 bases, with 9 bases between. The CDR3 extends over 12 amino acids. Here the CDR3 reads CASSRTGYEQFF. The CDR3 nucleotides read TGTGCCAGCAGCCGTACAGGGTATGAGCAGTTCTTC.

This clone was recorded a few times. The chain employs TRBV7-9 and TRBJ2-7; no clear D. Trimming left V 5 bases short and J 3 bases short, with 5 bases between. Looked up from germline, CDR1 is SEHNR and CDR2 is FQNEAQ (reference sequence). The CDR3 has 11 amino acids. The CDR3: CASSLLYEQYF. CDR3 nucleotide sequence: TGTGCCAGCAGCCTCCTCTACGAGCAGTACTTC.

This clone has only one observation. V and J are TRBV12-3 or TRBV12-4 and TRBJ2-4; D is ambiguous. This CDR3 has 11 amino acids. V was pared by 1 base and J by 11 bases, with 6 bases between. The CDR3: CASSLGTVQYF. The CDR3 bases are TGTGCCAGCAGTTTAGGTACAGTTCAGTACTTC.

The sample holds one count of this clone. This chain connects TRBV7-8 to TRBJ2-7; D ambiguous. V was shortened by 1 base and J by 3 bases, with 16 bases between the two germline ends. This CDR3 spans 16 amino acids. In germline, CDR1 is SGHVS, CDR2 FQNEAQ. This chain's CDR3 is CASSLVGRSARYEQYF. For the CDR3, the DNA is TGTGCCAGCAGCTTAGTAGGCAGGTCAGCCCGCTACGAGCAGTACTTC. Filled out from reference TRBV7-8 and TRBJ2-7, the complete variable domain reads GAGVSQSPRYKVAKRGQDVALRCDPISGHVSLFWYQQALGQGPEFLTYFQNEAQLDKSGLPSDRFFAERPEGSVSTLKIQRTQQEDSAVYLCASSLVGRSARYEQYFGPGTRLTVT.

The CDR3 is CASSSAQGITEAFF. The CDR3 DNA reads TGTGCCAGCAGCTCGGCGCAGGGTATCACTGAAGCTTTCTTT. This chain connects TRBV5-6 to TRBJ1-1, with D possibly TRBD1 on 5 matching bases. CDR3 length: 14 amino acids. Trimming shortened V by 3 bases and J by 4 bases, and 13 bases separated the two germline ends. The germline V gene encodes CDR1 SGHDT and CDR2 YYEEEE.